These 5 T cell receptor beta chains were all obtained from the same sample, sequenced in a study of T cells in localized non-small cell lung cancer (dated by TCRdb to the early 2020s). The library was produced with the immunoSEQ multiplex PCR assay. As stored in TCRdb, this immuneACCESS dataset retains in-frame rearrangements with V and J assigned. A fraction of the clones does not appear; measured against another copy, unresolved V genes explain less than half of the discrepancy, and the remainder lacks a known reason. This sample gives some 82,000 clones in total; over 60% of them show up just once. The ten largest clones take up approximately 21% of the sample. The source material was PBMCs, sampled before any cancer treatment. The receptor source for this set is a man between 40 and 70 years old with stage II squamous cell lung carcinoma.

The CDR3 DNA is TGTGCCAGCAGTTACTCATCAAGGGCCTATGGCTACACCTTC. It yields the protein CASSYSSRAYGYTF. The rearrangement uses TRBV6-6 and TRBJ1-2; the D is unclear. There are 14 residues in the CDR3. With 0 bases removed from V and 4 bases from J, the gap between germline ends came to 9 bases. Germline CDR1 and CDR2: MNHNY and SVGAGI (reference sequence).

The chain uses TRBV7-3 and TRBJ1-5; D is undetermined. From germline, CDR1 is SGHTA and CDR2 FQGTGA. The CDR3 has 15 amino acids. V was cut by 5 bases and J by 6 bases, with 17 bases left in between. The CDR3 region has the DNA TGTGCCAGCAGCCCTTCCGTGTCCAGCGGTCAGCCCCAGCATTTT. Translation gives CASSPSVSSGQPQHF.

J is TRBJ1-3 and V is TRBV28; D ambiguous. The CDR3 runs 12 residues. Trimming took 2 bases from V and 4 from J, leaving 3 bases between them. Germline V gives CDR1 MDHEN, CDR2 SYDVKM. DNA of the CDR3: TGTGCCAGCAGTTTAAAGGGAAACACCATATATTTT. Amino acid sequence: CASSLKGNTIYF.

The rearrangement links TRBV5-1 to TRBJ2-5; D remains ambiguous. V was clipped by 1 base and J by 4 bases, with 5 bases between them. Germline values: CDR1 SGHRS, CDR2 YFSETQ. The CDR3 spans 12 residues. The CDR3 DNA sequence: TGCGCCAGCAGCTTGCAGTTAGAGACCCAGTACTTC. It yields the protein CASSLQLETQYF. Complete variable domain (other parts from reference TRBV5-1 and TRBJ2-5): KAGVTQTPRYLIKTRGQQVTLSCSPISGHRSVSWYQQTPGQGLQFLFEYFSETQRNKGNFPGRFSGRQFSNSRSEMNVSTLELGDSALYLCASSLQLETQYFGPGTRLLVL.

This clone was detected once. The chain combines TRBV27 with TRBJ2-7; 7 bases agree with TRBD1. Looked up from germline, CDR1 is MNHEY and CDR2 is SMNVEV (reference sequence). Unmatched junction bases numbered 2, after V lost 3 bases and J lost 3 bases. CDR3 size: 13 residues. This CDR3 is CASSFGTDYEQYF. The CDR3 DNA follows: TGTGCCAGCAGTTTCGGGACAGACTACGAGCAGTACTTC.